The 16 T cell receptor beta chains reported below all come from one sample, sequenced in a study of cytomegalovirus exposure and HLA in healthy donors (dated 2017 in TCRdb). The library was generated by the immunoSEQ multiplex PCR assay. A mixture of 60 forward primers for TCR Vbeta segments and 13 reverse primers for TCR Jbeta segments was used in the multiplex PCR. Drawn from immuneACCESS, this table holds only the in-frame rearrangements with V and J called that TCRdb kept. Clones are partly lost; checked studies trace under half to an unresolved V gene and leave the rest unexplained. Across this sample there are 130,000 to 150,000 clones, with 78% seen only once. Jointly, the top ten make up around 2.5% of the sample. Specimen: PBMCs. The receptor source for this set is a woman aged 18-35 years in good health and CMV-seropositive.

The chain employs TRBV5-4 and TRBJ2-7, with 10 bases aligning to TRBD1. Germline values: CDR1 SGHNT, CDR2 YYREEE (reference sequence). The CDR3 has 15 residues. V trimming: 4 bases; J trimming: 0 bases; junction bases outside the gene matches: 4. The CDR3: CASSPDRGRSYEQYF. The DNA for the CDR3 is TGTGCCAGCAGCCCTGACAGGGGGCGCTCCTACGAGCAGTACTTC.

The V call is TRBV2, the J call TRBJ1-4, with 7 positions matching TRBD1. The germline CDR1 and CDR2 sequences are SNHLY and FYNNEI. CDR3 size: 17 residues. The junction had 19 bases not matched to a gene; V was cut back by 7 bases and J by 8 bases. CDR3 nucleotide sequence: TGTGCCAGCATCCCAGGGCGACTACAGGGGAAAGACGAAAAACTGTTTTTT. Translating gives CASIPGRLQGKDEKLFF.

The gene calls are TRBV18 and TRBJ1-1, with 9 bases fitting TRBD1. The J segment lost 2 bases and the V segment lost 3 bases, leaving 10 bases of the junction unmatched. This CDR3 is built from 17 residues. From germline, CDR1 is KGHSH and CDR2 LQKENI. The CDR3 loop reads CASSPSQQGAVNTEAFF. In DNA, the CDR3 is TGTGCCAGCTCACCGTCCCAACAGGGGGCCGTCAACACTGAAGCTTTCTTT.

The chain combines TRBV28 with TRBJ2-7, with 9 bases aligning to TRBD1. Germline-derived CDR1 and CDR2 are MDHEN and SYDVKM. The V and J ends lost 6 bases and 5 bases, in that order; junction bases with no gene match: 14. The CDR3 covers 16 residues. In nucleotides, the CDR3 is TGTGCCAGCAGCCTCGGGACAGGGTACGTTGTCCACGAGCAGTACTTC. It codes for CASSLGTGYVVHEQYF. The full variable domain, with the rest looked up from reference TRBV28 and TRBJ2-7, is DVKVTQSSRYLVKRTGEKVFLECVQDMDHENMFWYRQDPGLGLRLIYFSYDVKMKEKGDIPEGYSVSREKKERFSLILESASTNQTSMYLCASSLGTGYVVHEQYFGPGTRLTVT.

The chain couples TRBV9 to TRBJ1-2, with a weak D call TRBD1 (5 bases). Germline V gene lookup returns CDR1 SGDLS and CDR2 YYNGEE. The CDR3 sequence is 16 residues long. The V and J ends lost 3 bases and 7 bases respectively, with 22 bases between them. The CDR3 sequence is CASSANRGGGRSGYTF. CDR3 DNA sequence: TGTGCCAGCAGCGCGAACAGAGGCGGGGGTCGCTCTGGCTACACCTTC.

This sequence joins TRBV6-5 and TRBJ2-1; 12 nucleotides agree with TRBD1. V lost 2 bases and J lost 6; bases outside the gene matches: 5. The CDR3 length is 16 residues. The germline gives CDR1 MNHEY, CDR2 SVGAGI. CDR3 loop: CASSYASGQGANEQFF. The CDR3 bases are TGTGCCAGCAGTTACGCCTCGGGACAGGGGGCCAATGAGCAGTTCTTC.

In this sample, this clone turned up a few times. The sample has other DNA sequences that encode this CDR3 too. The chain uses TRBV6-4 and TRBJ2-3; 11 positions match TRBD2. Germline values: CDR1 MRHNA, CDR2 SNTAGT. Trimming at V came to 0 bases and at J to 4 bases, leaving 3 bases not matched to a gene. The CDR3 covers 16 residues. The CDR3 DNA reads TGTGCCAGCAGTGACTCCACTAGCGGGGGCGCAGATACGCAGTATTTT. This translates into CASSDSTSGGADTQYF.

This clone showed up just once. V usage is TRBV6-4 and J usage is TRBJ2-1, with TRBD2 matching 10 bases. In germline, CDR1 is MRHNA, CDR2 SNTAGT. The trim removed 6 bases at V and 4 bases at J, leaving 9 bases unmatched. The CDR3 is 16 amino acids. CDR3 sequence: CASRRTSGSGYNEQFF. The CDR3 DNA reads TGTGCCAGCAGACGGACTAGCGGCTCGGGGTACAATGAGCAGTTCTTC.

DNA for the CDR3: TGTGCCAGCAGCGCCGGGACTTACTACGAGCAGTACTTC. Its protein product is CASSAGTYYEQYF. The gene calls are TRBV5-4 and TRBJ2-7; a possible D gene is TRBD2 (6 bases). V was clipped by 4 bases and J by 3 bases, with 11 bases between them. Germline V gives CDR1 SGHNT, CDR2 YYREEE (reference sequence). The CDR3 totals 13 residues. The whole variable domain, remainder taken from reference TRBV5-4 and TRBJ2-7, is ETGVTQSPTHLIKTRGQQVTLRCSSQSGHNTVSWYQQALGQGPQFIFQYYREEENGRGNFPPRFSGLQFPNYSSELNVNALELDDSALYLCASSAGTYYEQYFGPGTRLTVT.

The J gene is TRBJ1-1, the V gene TRBV9; D is uncertain. Germline CDR1 is SGDLS and CDR2 is YYNGEE. Trimming pared 2 bases from V and 5 bases from J, leaving 13 bases between. The CDR3 length is 14 residues. CDR3 protein: CASSVGPTGTEAFF. The CDR3 region has the DNA TGTGCCAGCAGCGTCGGACCTACGGGGACTGAAGCTTTCTTT. Supplemented by reference TRBV9 and TRBJ1-1, the full variable domain reads DSGVTQTPKHLITATGQRVTLRCSPRSGDLSVYWYQQSLDQGLQFLIQYYNGEERAKGNILERFSAQQFPDLHSELNLSSLELGDSALYFCASSVGPTGTEAFFGQGTRLTVV.

This chain links TRBV28 with TRBJ1-1, with 8 bases matching TRBD1. Germline CDR1 is MDHEN and CDR2 is SYDVKM. CDR3 length equals 15 residues. Unmatched junction bases numbered 7, after V lost 6 bases and J lost 1 base. The CDR3: CASSYSGTGNTEAFF. The CDR3 DNA reads TGTGCCAGCAGCTACTCCGGGACAGGGAACACTGAAGCTTTCTTT. Using reference TRBV28 and TRBJ1-1 for the parts outside the CDR3, the full variable domain is DVKVTQSSRYLVKRTGEKVFLECVQDMDHENMFWYRQDPGLGLRLIYFSYDVKMKEKGDIPEGYSVSREKKERFSLILESASTNQTSMYLCASSYSGTGNTEAFFGQGTRLTVV.

The chain combines TRBV6-6 with TRBJ2-5, with 10 bases lining up with TRBD1. Germline V CDR1 and CDR2: MNHNY, SVGAGI (reference sequence). CDR3 length: 15 residues. With 6 bases clipped from V and 2 bases from J, the junction kept 6 bases outside the gene matches. CDR3 sequence (DNA): TGTGCCAGCAGACCCCGGGACAGGGGACAAGAGACCCAGTACTTC. This codes for CASRPRDRGQETQYF.

This clone was detected only a few times. This chain connects TRBV25-1 to TRBJ1-6; D unresolved. Trimming took off 7 bases at V and 0 bases at J, with 10 bases between the two ends. CDR3 length: 15 residues. Germline V gene data show CDR1 as MGHDK and CDR2 as SYGVNS. The CDR3 DNA reads TGTGCCAGCAAAGTAGGGAGCTCCTATAATTCACCCCTCCACTTT. It yields the protein CASKVGSSYNSPLHF.

This chain joins TRBV7-2 and TRBJ2-7; maybe TRBD2 (5 bases). The CDR3 sequence is 15 residues long. Trimming removed 5 bases at V and 1 base at J, with 15 bases between. Germline V lookup: CDR1 SGHTA, CDR2 FQGNSA. CDR3 residues: CASSQRLAPSYEQYF. The CDR3 nucleotides are TGTGCCAGCAGCCAGCGGTTGGCCCCTTCCTACGAGCAGTACTTC. Complete variable domain (other parts from reference TRBV7-2 and TRBJ2-7): GAGVSQSPSNKVTEKGKDVELRCDPISGHTALYWYRQSLGQGLEFLIYFQGNSAPDKSGLPSDRFSAERTGGSVSTLTIQRTQQEDSAVYLCASSQRLAPSYEQYFGPGTRLTVT.

The genes are TRBV5-1 and TRBJ2-1, with TRBD1 matching over 9 bases. The CDR3 runs 15 residues. The germline V gene encodes CDR1 SGHRS and CDR2 YFSETQ. J gave up 10 bases and V 4 bases, and 12 bases lay outside the gene matches. CDR3 DNA sequence: TGCGCCAGCAGCGTCGGGACAGGGCGAGCTGCGGAGCAGTTCTTC. Protein product: CASSVGTGRAAEQFF.

This sequence joins TRBV6-1 and TRBJ1-6; perhaps TRBD1 as D (6 bases). Germline V gene lookup returns CDR1 MNHNS and CDR2 SASEGT. The germline V and J ends were trimmed by 7 bases and 6 bases, with 16 bases remaining between them. The CDR3 is made up of 15 amino acids. Here the CDR3 reads CASTLDSPFNSPLHF. The CDR3 DNA reads as TGTGCCAGCACCCTGGACAGTCCTTTTAATTCACCCCTCCACTTT.